The next 26 T cell receptor beta chains were all read from a single sample in a study of patients and donors after allogeneic stem cell transplantation. MiXCR, applied by TCRdb to the RT-PCR reads, yields one record per CDR3 protein. Here the sample spans approximately 88,000 distinct CDR3 sequences, around 5% being singletons. The sequenced sample consisted of blood, either unsorted or a sorted T cell fraction (not recorded which). The receptors were gathered from a human donor who was either an allogeneic HSCT recipient or a stem cell or donor lymphocyte infusion donor (not recorded which). It is not recorded whose cells these are; they may come from a transplant donor.

This clonotype was detected a few times. This chain uses TRBV5-6 with TRBJ2-2; 8 bases agree with TRBD1. The CDR3 is made up of 18 amino acids. J was trimmed by 0 bases and V by 4 bases; bases with no gene match: 11. Germline CDR1 SGHDT, CDR2 YYEEEE. CDR3 region: CASSQGQAKKTNTGELFF. CDR3 bases: TGTGCCAGCAGCCAGGGACAGGCAAAGAAAACGAACACCGGGGAGCTGTTTTTT.

This clonotype occurred many times. The J gene is TRBJ1-2, the V gene TRBV7-8, with a tentative D call TRBD1 (5 bases). V lost 5 bases, J lost 4 bases, and 20 bases lay in between. This CDR3 is built from 16 residues. CDR1 and CDR2 from the germline V gene are SGHVS and FQNEAQ. As DNA, the CDR3 is TGTGCCAGCAGCGACACCCCCCGACAGAGATTCTATGGCTACACCTTC. It codes for CASSDTPRQRFYGYTF.

This clonotype was counted at least ten times. The chain couples TRBV5-1 to TRBJ1-4; D is unresolved. The CDR3 spans 12 residues. Germline V gene data show CDR1 as SGHRS and CDR2 as YFSETQ. V gave up 6 bases and J gave up 4 bases, with 7 bases separating them. CDR3 in DNA: TGCGCCAGCAAGCGGGATAATGAAAAACTGTTTTTT. Protein sequence: CASKRDNEKLFF.

This clonotype was detected ten times or more. The J gene is TRBJ2-3, the V gene TRBV9, with 12 nucleotides matching TRBD1. Unmatched junction bases numbered 7, after V lost 4 bases and J lost 1 base. The germline V gene encodes CDR1 SGDLS and CDR2 YYNGEE. CDR3 length: 17 residues. This CDR3 is CASSSRDRGRGTDTQYF. The CDR3 DNA reads TGTGCCAGCAGCAGCCGGGACAGGGGGCGAGGCACAGATACGCAGTATTTT.

This clonotype was recorded at least ten times. The rearrangement uses TRBV20-1 and TRBJ1-6, with D possibly being TRBD1 (5 bases). Trimming cost V 1 base and J 0 bases, with 13 bases left between them. The length of the CDR3 is 17 residues. Germline assignment: CDR1 DFQATT and CDR2 SNEGSKA (reference sequence). The CDR3 here is CSARVGTGSSYNSPLHF. The CDR3, as DNA: TGCAGTGCTAGAGTAGGGACGGGGAGCTCCTATAATTCACCCCTCCACTTT.

The CDR3 region is CASSPPGDADTQYF. The CDR3, as DNA: TGTGCCAGCTCACCACCGGGGGACGCAGATACGCAGTATTTT. This sequence joins TRBV18 and TRBJ2-3; either TRBD1 or TRBD2 may fit D (5 bases each). Trimming removed 0 bases at V and 4 bases at J, with 8 bases between. Germline V CDR1 and CDR2: KGHSH, LQKENI. This CDR3 comprises 14 residues.

This clonotype was counted a few times. The chain links TRBV28 to TRBJ2-7; TRBD2 matches 7 bases. CDR1 MDHEN and CDR2 SYDVKM come from the germline V gene. The CDR3 is 13 amino acids. Germline trimming cut 8 bases from V and 5 bases from J; bases unmatched to any gene: 9. For the CDR3, the DNA is TGTGCCAGCGTTGCGGGGGACGGGGACGAGCAGTACTTC. It yields the protein CASVAGDGDEQYF.

In this sample, this clonotype turned up many times. This rearrangement joins TRBV11-2 to TRBJ2-7, with 11 bases matching TRBD1. This CDR3 is 18 amino acids long. V was clipped by 5 bases and J by 3 bases; unmatched bases: 15. Germline loops: CDR1 SGHAT, CDR2 FQNNGV. This CDR3 reads CASSPTGRDRGKGYEQYF. CDR3 DNA sequence: TGTGCCAGCAGCCCGACCGGTCGGGACAGGGGGAAGGGCTACGAGCAGTACTTC. The full variable domain, in which reference TRBV11-2 and TRBJ2-7 provide the parts outside the CDR3, is EAGVAQSPRYKIIEKRQSVAFWCNPISGHATLYWYQQILGQGPKLLIQFQNNGVVDDSQLPKDRFSAERLKGVDSTLKIQPAKLEDSAVYLCASSPTGRDRGKGYEQYFGPGTRLTVT.

This clonotype showed up many times. The V call is TRBV7-6, the J call TRBJ1-5; D unclear. The germline V gene has CDR1 SGHVS and CDR2 FNYEAQ. V lost 3 bases to trimming and J lost 5 bases, with 8 bases between them. This CDR3 has 13 amino acids. The CDR3 DNA reads TGTGCCAGCAGCTTGAGGGAGGATCAGCCCCAGCATTTT. Translated, it gives CASSLREDQPQHF.

This clonotype was found many times. This chain connects TRBV2 to TRBJ1-1; D might be TRBD1 (5 bases). This CDR3 region has 13 residues. The germline V and J ends were trimmed by 7 bases and 5 bases, with 14 bases remaining between them. Germline CDR1 reads SNHLY; CDR2 reads FYNNEI. CDR3 DNA: TGTGCCAGCACCCTCACGGGGGGGACTGAAGCTTTCTTT. Translating gives CASTLTGGTEAFF.

There are many counts of this clonotype. The chain combines TRBV5-6 with TRBJ2-1; TRBD1 matches at 9 bases. The CDR3 totals 15 residues. The V gene's germline CDR1 is SGHDT and CDR2 YYEEEE. The V gene end was trimmed by 2 bases and the J gene end by 9 bases; junction bases not matched to a gene: 9. The CDR3 region has the DNA TGTGCCAGCAGCTTTACAGGGGGCGGGTCGATTGAGCAGTTCTTC. Translated: CASSFTGGGSIEQFF.

At least ten counts were recorded for this clonotype. The rearrangement uses TRBV20-1 and TRBJ1-1; the D is unclear. Trimming cost V 5 bases and J 1 base, with 11 bases left between them. The CDR3 contains 13 residues. Per germline, CDR1 DFQATT and CDR2 SNEGSKA (reference sequence). CDR3 DNA sequence: TGCAGTGCTCCGGAGTCTCGGAACACTGAAGCTTTCTTT. Translated, it gives CSAPESRNTEAFF.

This clonotype was observed at least ten times. The chain joins TRBV4-1 to TRBJ2-7; D is possibly TRBD1 or TRBD2 (5 bases each). Germline V CDR1 and CDR2: MGHRA, YSYEKL. V was cut by 3 bases and J by 3 bases, with 15 bases left in between. This CDR3 is 15 amino acids long. CDR3 in amino acids: CASSHTTGTHYEQYF. Here the CDR3 DNA reads TGCGCCAGCAGCCACACTACCGGGACCCACTACGAGCAGTACTTC.

At least ten counts were recorded for this clonotype. The chain recombines TRBV25-1 with TRBJ1-4; D unresolved. The CDR3 consists of 15 residues. Trimming shortened V by 3 bases and J by 1 base, and 9 bases separated the two germline ends. Germline V gene sequence: CDR1 MGHDK, CDR2 SYGVNS. The CDR3 spells CASSDAGRTNEKLFF. The CDR3 DNA reads TGTGCCAGCAGTGACGCGGGGAGAACTAATGAAAAACTGTTTTTT.

This CDR3 is CASSCDPGRAGGGTGELFF. In DNA, the CDR3 is TGTGCCAGCAGCTGCGATCCGGGTAGAGCGGGAGGGGGGACCGGGGAGCTGTTTTTT. The chain uses TRBV5-4 and TRBJ2-2, with TRBD2 matching over 10 bases. CDR1 and CDR2 (germline): SGHNT, YYREEE (reference sequence). The V gene end was trimmed by 3 bases and the J gene end by 5 bases; junction bases not matched to a gene: 16. There are 19 residues in the CDR3.

This clonotype has at least ten counts. The V and J genes are TRBV5-1 and TRBJ1-4; D possibly corresponds to TRBD1 (5 bases). V lost 0 bases and J lost 6, with 9 bases in between. Per the germline V gene, CDR1 is SGHRS and CDR2 is YFSETQ. This CDR3 is built from 14 residues. CDR3 sequence (DNA): TGCGCCAGCAGCTTGGGACAGAGAGATGAAAAACTGTTTTTT. Its protein is CASSLGQRDEKLFF.

The chain links TRBV6-1 to TRBJ1-5; D not resolved. Germline loops: CDR1 MNHNS, CDR2 SASEGT. V gave up 6 bases and J gave up 9 bases, with 24 bases separating them. This CDR3 contains 16 residues. The CDR3, as DNA: TGTGCCAGCAGGGATGGAGATCCAATTTCGGCGCCGCCCCAGCATTTT. This encodes CASRDGDPISAPPQHF.

This clonotype was seen once. The chain carries TRBV19 and TRBJ2-2, with 7 bases aligning to TRBD1. The V and J ends lost 6 bases and 4 bases, in that order; junction bases with no gene match: 8. CDR3 size: 15 residues. From germline, CDR1 is LNHDA and CDR2 SQIVND (reference sequence). The CDR3 spells CASRKDRSSTGELFF. CDR3 coding DNA: TGTGCCAGTAGGAAGGACAGGTCCTCCACCGGGGAGCTGTTTTTT.

This clonotype showed up many times. The rearrangement uses TRBV24-1 and TRBJ2-2; the D is unclear. Trimming shortened V by 5 bases and J by 3 bases, and 9 bases separated the two germline ends. The CDR3 covers 14 residues. Germline V gene sequence: CDR1 KGHDR, CDR2 SFDVKD. The CDR3 nucleotides are TGTGCCACCAGTGCCACGACCGACACCGGGGAGCTGTTTTTT. The encoded protein is CATSATTDTGELFF.

The J gene is TRBJ1-2, the V gene TRBV28, with D unclear. CDR1 and CDR2 from the germline V gene are MDHEN and SYDVKM. The ends were cut back, 3 bases at V and 10 bases at J, with 15 bases in the middle. The length of the CDR3 is 13 residues. The CDR3 DNA sequence: TGTGCCAGCAGTTTTTCCGATTCCCATGCCTACACCTTC. Protein product: CASSFSDSHAYTF.

This clonotype was observed a handful of times. The rearrangement links TRBV20-1 to TRBJ2-1, with 15 bases fitting TRBD2. The junction had 2 bases not matched to a gene; V was cut back by 5 bases and J by 6 bases. CDR1 is DFQATT, CDR2 SNEGSKA, per germline (reference sequence). The CDR3 contains 14 residues. The CDR3 bases are TGCAGTGCTGGGACTAGCGGGGGGCCCAATGAGCAGTTCTTC. It is translated as CSAGTSGGPNEQFF.

This clonotype was counted at least ten times. V is TRBV4-2 and J is TRBJ1-1; possible D gene TRBD1, 6 bases. V gave up 0 bases and J gave up 1 base, with 12 bases separating them. Germline V gene lookup returns CDR1 LGHNA and CDR2 YNFKEQ. The CDR3 is made up of 16 amino acids. As DNA, the CDR3 is TGTGCCAGCAGCCAAGATCGGCGAGGGGGGAACACTGAAGCTTTCTTT. Translation gives CASSQDRRGGNTEAFF.

The sample holds one count of this clonotype. This chain joins TRBV2 and TRBJ2-1; 12 nucleotides agree with TRBD2. The length of the CDR3 is 15 residues. Germline CDR1 and CDR2: SNHLY and FYNNEI. After removal of 6 bases from V and 3 bases from J, the junction contained 3 bases not matched to a gene. CDR3 protein: CASSPTSGGYNEQFF. CDR3 nucleotide sequence: TGTGCCAGCAGCCCGACTAGCGGGGGCTACAATGAGCAGTTCTTC.

This clonotype was seen at least ten times. The chain recombines TRBV3-1 with TRBJ1-1; unclear D gene. The germline V and J ends were trimmed by 4 bases and 1 base, with 10 bases remaining between them. This CDR3 contains 14 residues. CDR1 is LGHDT, CDR2 YNNKEL, per germline (reference sequence). This CDR3 is CASSPSRRNTEAFF. The CDR3 DNA is TGTGCCAGCAGCCCGTCTAGGCGGAACACTGAAGCTTTCTTT. The full variable domain, completed using reference TRBV3-1 and TRBJ1-1, is DTAVSQTPKYLVTQMGNDKSIKCEQNLGHDTMYWYKQDSKKFLKIMFSYNNKELIINETVPNRFSPKSPDKAHLNLHINSLELGDSAVYFCASSPSRRNTEAFFGQGTRLTVV.

This chain joins TRBV2 and TRBJ2-7; D is uncertain. The CDR3 has 13 amino acids. Germline V CDR1 and CDR2: SNHLY, FYNNEI. Trimming shortened V by 4 bases and J by 6 bases, and 13 bases separated the two germline ends. In DNA form, the CDR3 reads TGTGCCAGCAGTGTGGCGACCACCTCCGAGCAGTACTTC. Translating it yields CASSVATTSEQYF.

This clonotype occurred many times. J is TRBJ1-2 and V is TRBV20-1; 7 nucleotides match TRBD1. There are 12 residues in the CDR3. Trimming cost V 6 bases and J 4 bases; bases outside gene matches: 5. Per the germline V gene, CDR1 is DFQATT and CDR2 is SNEGSKA (reference sequence). As DNA, the CDR3 is TGCAGTGCACCCGGGACAGCCTATGGCTACACCTTC. Its translation is CSAPGTAYGYTF.